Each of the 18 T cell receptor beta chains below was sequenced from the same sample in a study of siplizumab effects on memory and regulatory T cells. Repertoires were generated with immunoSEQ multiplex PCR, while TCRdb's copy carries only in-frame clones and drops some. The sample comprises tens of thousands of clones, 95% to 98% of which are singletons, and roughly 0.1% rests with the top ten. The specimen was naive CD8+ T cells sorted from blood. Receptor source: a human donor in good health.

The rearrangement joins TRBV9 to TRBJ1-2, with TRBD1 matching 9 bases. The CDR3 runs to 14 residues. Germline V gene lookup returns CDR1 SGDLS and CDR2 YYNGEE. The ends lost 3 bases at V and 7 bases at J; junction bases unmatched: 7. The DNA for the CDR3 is TGTGCCAGCAGCGCGGGACAGGGCCGATCTGGCTACACCTTC. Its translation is CASSAGQGRSGYTF.

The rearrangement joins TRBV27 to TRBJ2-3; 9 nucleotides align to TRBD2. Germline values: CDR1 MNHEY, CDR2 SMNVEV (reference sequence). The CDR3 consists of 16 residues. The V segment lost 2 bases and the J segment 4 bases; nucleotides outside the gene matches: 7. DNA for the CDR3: TGTGCCAGCAGTTTAGGGCGGGGGGGAGTAGCAGATACGCAGTATTTT. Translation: CASSLGRGGVADTQYF.

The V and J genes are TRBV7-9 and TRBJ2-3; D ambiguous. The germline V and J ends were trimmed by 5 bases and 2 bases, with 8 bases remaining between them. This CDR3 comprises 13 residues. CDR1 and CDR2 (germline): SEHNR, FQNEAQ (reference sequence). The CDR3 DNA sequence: TGTGCCAGCAGCCTCCCTAACACAGATACGCAGTATTTT. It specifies CASSLPNTDTQYF. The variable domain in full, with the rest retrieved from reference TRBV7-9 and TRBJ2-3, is DTGVSQNPRHKITKRGQNVTFRCDPISEHNRLYWYRQTLGQGPEFLTYFQNEAQLEKSRLLSDRFSAERPKGSFSTLEIQRTEQGDSAMYLCASSLPNTDTQYFGPGTRLTVL.

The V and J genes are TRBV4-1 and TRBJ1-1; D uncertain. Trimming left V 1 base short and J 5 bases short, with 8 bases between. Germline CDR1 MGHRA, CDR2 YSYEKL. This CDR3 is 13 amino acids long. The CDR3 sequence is CASSQVGETEAFF. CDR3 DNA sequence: TGCGCCAGCAGCCAAGTTGGTGAAACTGAAGCTTTCTTT.

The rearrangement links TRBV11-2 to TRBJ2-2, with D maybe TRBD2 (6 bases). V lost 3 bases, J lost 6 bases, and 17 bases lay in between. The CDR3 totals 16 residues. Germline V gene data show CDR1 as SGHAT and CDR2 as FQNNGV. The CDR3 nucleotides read TGTGCCAGCAGCTTGTTCGTGACTAGTCTCGCCGGGGAGCTGTTTTTT. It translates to CASSLFVTSLAGELFF.

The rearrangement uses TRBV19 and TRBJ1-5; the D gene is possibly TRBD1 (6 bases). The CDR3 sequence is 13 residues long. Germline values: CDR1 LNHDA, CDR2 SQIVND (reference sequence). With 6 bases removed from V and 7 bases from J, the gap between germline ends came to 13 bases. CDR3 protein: CASRLQGLQPQHF. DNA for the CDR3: TGTGCCAGTAGATTACAGGGACTCCAGCCCCAGCATTTT.

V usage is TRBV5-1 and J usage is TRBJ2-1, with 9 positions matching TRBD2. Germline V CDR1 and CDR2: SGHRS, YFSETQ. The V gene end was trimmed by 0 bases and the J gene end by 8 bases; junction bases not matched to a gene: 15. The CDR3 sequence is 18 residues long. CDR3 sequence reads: CASSLEASGNPGGDEQFF. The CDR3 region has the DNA TGCGCCAGCAGCTTGGAGGCTAGCGGGAACCCCGGGGGTGATGAGCAGTTCTTC.

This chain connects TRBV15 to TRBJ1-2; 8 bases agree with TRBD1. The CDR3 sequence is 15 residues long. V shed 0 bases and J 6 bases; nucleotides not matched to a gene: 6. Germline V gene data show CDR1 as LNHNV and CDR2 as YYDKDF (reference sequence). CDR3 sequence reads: CATSRDRTGSHGYTF. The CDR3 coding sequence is TGTGCCACCAGCAGAGACAGGACAGGGAGCCATGGCTACACCTTC.

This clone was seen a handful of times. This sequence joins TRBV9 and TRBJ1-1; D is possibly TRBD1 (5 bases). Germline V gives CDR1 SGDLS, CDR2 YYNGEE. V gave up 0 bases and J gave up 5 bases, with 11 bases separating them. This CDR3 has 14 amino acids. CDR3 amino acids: CASSVGGGTTEAFF. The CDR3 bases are TGTGCCAGCAGCGTAGGCGGGGGTACGACTGAAGCTTTCTTT.

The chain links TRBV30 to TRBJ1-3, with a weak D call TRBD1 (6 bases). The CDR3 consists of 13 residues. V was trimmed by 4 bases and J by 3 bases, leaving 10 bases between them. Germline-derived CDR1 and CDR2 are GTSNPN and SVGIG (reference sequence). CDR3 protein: CAWIQGFGNTIYF. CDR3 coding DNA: TGTGCCTGGATACAGGGTTTTGGAAACACCATATATTTT.

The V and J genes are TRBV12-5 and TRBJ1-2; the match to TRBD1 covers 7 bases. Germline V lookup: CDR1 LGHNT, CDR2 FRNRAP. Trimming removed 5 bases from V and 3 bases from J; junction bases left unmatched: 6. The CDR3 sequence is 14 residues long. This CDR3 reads CASGKAGTDYGYTF. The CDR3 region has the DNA TGTGCTAGTGGTAAAGCCGGGACAGACTATGGCTACACCTTC.

As DNA, the CDR3 is TGCGCCAGCAGCTTTGAAGGCCCCACGGGAGCTTTCTTT. This translates into CASSFEGPTGAFF. The chain is built from TRBV5-1 and TRBJ1-1; no reliable D call. This CDR3 region has 13 residues. Trimming stripped 2 bases from V and 10 bases from J, with 15 bases between. Germline CDR1 SGHRS, CDR2 YFSETQ.

This chain's CDR3 is CASSVEEELSYNEQFF. Here the CDR3 DNA reads TGTGCCAGCAGCGTAGAGGAGGAGCTCTCCTACAATGAGCAGTTCTTC. The chain employs TRBV9 and TRBJ2-1; D might be TRBD2 (5 bases). Trimming left V 0 bases short and J 0 bases short, with 10 bases between. Germline CDR1 SGDLS, CDR2 YYNGEE. The CDR3 runs to 16 residues.

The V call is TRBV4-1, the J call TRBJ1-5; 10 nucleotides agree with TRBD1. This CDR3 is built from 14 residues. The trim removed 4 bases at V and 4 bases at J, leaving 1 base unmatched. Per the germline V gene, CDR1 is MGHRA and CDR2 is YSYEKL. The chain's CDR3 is CASSRGQGNQPQHF. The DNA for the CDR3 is TGCGCCAGCAGCCGGGGACAGGGGAATCAGCCCCAGCATTTT.

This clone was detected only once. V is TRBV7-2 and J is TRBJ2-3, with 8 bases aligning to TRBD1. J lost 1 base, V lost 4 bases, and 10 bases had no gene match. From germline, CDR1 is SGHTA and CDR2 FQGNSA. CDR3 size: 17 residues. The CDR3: CASSSPSTGARTDTQYF. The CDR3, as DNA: TGTGCCAGCAGCTCCCCTTCGACAGGGGCCCGCACAGATACGCAGTATTTT.

CDR3 in amino acids: CASSQDSDYLNTGELFF. In DNA, the CDR3 is TGCGCCAGCAGCCAAGATTCCGATTACCTGAACACCGGGGAGCTGTTTTTT. The chain carries TRBV4-1 and TRBJ2-2, with unresolved D. Germline V gene data show CDR1 as MGHRA and CDR2 as YSYEKL. CDR3 length: 17 amino acids. V lost 0 bases and J lost 1, with 12 bases in between.

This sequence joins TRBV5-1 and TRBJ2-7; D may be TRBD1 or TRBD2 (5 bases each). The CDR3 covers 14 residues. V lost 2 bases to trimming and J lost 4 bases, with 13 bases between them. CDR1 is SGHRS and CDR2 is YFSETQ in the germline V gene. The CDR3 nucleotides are TGCGCCAGCAGCTTACGCGGTGAGGGGTACGAGCAGTACTTC. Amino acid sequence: CASSLRGEGYEQYF.

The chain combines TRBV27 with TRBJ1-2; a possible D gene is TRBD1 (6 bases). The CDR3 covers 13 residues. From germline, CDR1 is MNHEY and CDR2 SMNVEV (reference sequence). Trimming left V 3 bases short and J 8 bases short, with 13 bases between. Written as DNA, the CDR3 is TGTGCCAGCAGTTTCGGTCAGGGGAACGGCTACACCTTC. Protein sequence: CASSFGQGNGYTF.